The 31 T cell receptor beta chains below come from one sample, sequenced in a study of human T cells and chemical hapten exposure. Indicated time point: healthy volunteer bleed at 2 weeks. It was from unfractionated whole blood that total RNA was extracted. TCRdb analysed the RACE reads with MiXCR anew, one entry per CDR3 protein. Of roughly 130,000 distinct CDR3 sequences listed, roughly 9.5% were seen once; the top ten hold approximately 2%. Sequenced material: whole blood. These receptors were obtained from a male donor in good health. Some clones in this sample may be carry-over from other donors' samples.

Ten or more counts support this clonotype. The V call is TRBV12-3 or TRBV12-4, the J call TRBJ2-5; D unclear. The CDR3 length is 14 residues. V was clipped by 3 bases and J by 0 bases, with 8 bases between them. The CDR3 region is CASSFSGNQETQYF. CDR3 DNA sequence: TGTGCCAGCAGTTTCTCAGGAAACCAAGAGACCCAGTACTTC.

This clonotype was observed at least ten times. The rearrangement joins TRBV11-2 to TRBJ1-1; TRBD1 matches at 8 bases. Germline trimming cut 3 bases from V and 4 bases from J; bases unmatched to any gene: 4. This CDR3 has 14 residues. The germline CDR1 and CDR2 sequences are SGHAT and FQNNGV. The CDR3, as DNA: TGTGCCAGCAGCTTGGACAGGGCGGGCACTGAAGCTTTCTTT. Amino acids: CASSLDRAGTEAFF.

The CDR3 region is CASSPWDIGLTGELFF. The CDR3, as DNA: TGTGCCAGCAGCCCATGGGACATTGGTCTCACCGGGGAGCTGTTTTTT. The V and J genes are TRBV12-3 or TRBV12-4 and TRBJ2-2; D is possibly TRBD1 (6 bases). CDR3 length equals 16 residues. The germline V and J ends were trimmed by 6 bases and 4 bases, with 18 bases remaining between them.

This clonotype was recorded at least ten times. The chain joins TRBV12-3 or TRBV12-4 to TRBJ2-3; D unresolved. The length of the CDR3 is 13 residues. Trimming stripped 6 bases from V and 6 bases from J, with 13 bases between. CDR3 amino acids: CASSTGPYDTQYF. The CDR3 DNA reads as TGTGCCAGCAGCACTGGACCCTATGATACGCAGTATTTT.

This clonotype has a count of ten or more. This chain links TRBV5-1 with TRBJ2-1, with 13 bases aligning to TRBD2. CDR3 length: 18 residues. Germline-derived CDR1 and CDR2 are SGHRS and YFSETQ. Trimming took 4 bases from V and 0 from J; bases not matched to a gene: 7. The chain's CDR3 is CASSHGLAGASSYNEQFF. CDR3 DNA sequence: TGCGCCAGCAGCCACGGACTAGCGGGGGCGAGCTCCTACAATGAGCAGTTCTTC.

This clonotype was picked up one time. This chain connects TRBV29-1 to TRBJ2-5; 9 nucleotides match TRBD2. Trimming took 7 bases from V and 5 from J; bases not matched to a gene: 14. CDR3 length: 15 amino acids. Per germline, CDR1 SQVTM and CDR2 ANQGSEA. The CDR3 DNA sequence: TGCAGCGCCTACTCACAGCGGGAGGCGTCTGAGACCCAGTACTTC. It is translated as CSAYSQREASETQYF.

With respect to this clonotype: A much larger clone lies one base from this, so it may be a read error. The chain is built from TRBV18 and TRBJ1-1; 9 bases are shared with TRBD1. CDR3 length: 17 amino acids. Germline CDR1 and CDR2: KGHSH and LQKENI. Unmatched junction bases numbered 12, after V lost 3 bases and J lost 4 bases. CDR3 sequence: CASSPSHGTGSSTEAFF. The CDR3 DNA reads TGTGCCAGCTCACCCTCCCACGGGACAGGGTCGAGCACTGAAGCTTTCTTT.

V gene TRBV27 combines with J gene TRBJ2-2; 10 positions agree with TRBD2. V was clipped by 3 bases and J by 4 bases; unmatched bases: 5. CDR1 is MNHEY and CDR2 is SMNVEV in the germline V gene (reference sequence). The CDR3 covers 16 residues. CDR3 amino acids: CASSLGGTSVTGELFF. CDR3 in DNA: TGTGCCAGCAGTTTGGGTGGGACTAGCGTCACCGGGGAGCTGTTTTTT.

This clonotype has ten or more counts. The genes are TRBV5-6 and TRBJ2-7, with D tentatively TRBD1 or TRBD2 (5 bases each). Germline V gene data show CDR1 as SGHDT and CDR2 as YYEEEE. V was clipped by 4 bases and J by 5 bases, with 22 bases between them. The CDR3 consists of 16 residues. CDR3 nucleotides: TGTGCCAGCAGCCCCCCCTGGGGACCACGGAGCGACGAGCAGTACTTC. This gives the protein CASSPPWGPRSDEQYF.

This clonotype was counted at least ten times. CDR3 amino acids: CASSYPSDHSSGLNEQFF. The CDR3 bases are TGTGCCAGCAGTTACCCCTCGGACCACTCATCGGGATTGAATGAGCAGTTCTTC. The V call is TRBV6-2 or TRBV6-3, the J call TRBJ2-1, with D possibly matching TRBD2 (5 bases). The CDR3 consists of 18 residues. V was pared by 2 bases and J by 7 bases, with 24 bases between. Per germline, CDR1 MNHEY and CDR2 SVGEGT.

The table lists this clonotype with a few counts. The chain uses TRBV12-3 or TRBV12-4 and TRBJ1-1, with D perhaps TRBD1 (5 bases). Trimming left V 6 bases short and J 2 bases short, with 13 bases between. This CDR3 is 14 amino acids long. The DNA of the CDR3 is TGTGCCAGCAGAAGGGGACGGGTTAACACTGAAGCTTTCTTT. This sequence encodes CASRRGRVNTEAFF.

This chain connects TRBV13 to TRBJ2-1, with TRBD2 matching 7 bases. V was clipped by 3 bases and J by 5 bases; unmatched bases: 4. Germline loops: CDR1 PRHDT, CDR2 FYEKMQ (reference sequence). The CDR3 loop spans 14 amino acids. The CDR3 loop reads CASSFSGIDNEQFF. DNA of the CDR3: TGTGCCAGCAGCTTCAGCGGGATCGACAATGAGCAGTTCTTC. Based on the CDR3 plus reference TRBV13 and TRBJ2-1, the full variable domain is AAGVIQSPRHLIKEKRETATLKCYPIPRHDTVYWYQQGPGQDPQFLISFYEKMQSDKGSIPDRFSAQQFSDYHSELNMSSLELGDSALYFCASSFSGIDNEQFFGPGTRLTVL.

About this clonotype: Its ends do not fully match the called genes, so a read error is possible. This chain connects TRBV5-4 to TRBJ2-6; 7 bases fit TRBD2. The CDR3 runs to 18 residues. Germline lookup yields CDR1 SGHNT and CDR2 YYREEE (reference sequence). The CDR3 is CASSLAGEGSSGANVLTF. In nucleotides, the CDR3 is TGTGCCAGCAGTTTGGCGGGAGAGGGGTCCTCTGGGGCCAACGTCCTGACTTTC.

This clonotype has ten or more counts. The CDR3: CASSPSHNNEQFF. The CDR3 DNA is TGCGCCAGCAGCCCCTCCCACAACAATGAGCAGTTCTTC. The chain employs TRBV5-1 and TRBJ2-1, with D uncertain. Germline V lookup: CDR1 SGHRS, CDR2 YFSETQ. Trimming shortened V by 4 bases and J by 5 bases, and 10 bases separated the two germline ends. This CDR3 is built from 13 residues.

V usage is TRBV11-2 and J usage is TRBJ2-7, with 9 bases lining up with TRBD2. Germline V gene sequence: CDR1 SGHAT, CDR2 FQNNGV. V lost 1 base and J lost 1; bases outside the gene matches: 17. The CDR3 extends over 20 amino acids. CDR3 DNA: TGTGCCAGCAGCTTAGTTTCCCCCGTGACGGAGCGGGAGGAGTCCTACGAGCAGTACTTC. Translation gives CASSLVSPVTEREESYEQYF. The variable domain in full, with the rest retrieved from reference TRBV11-2 and TRBJ2-7, is EAGVAQSPRYKIIEKRQSVAFWCNPISGHATLYWYQQILGQGPKLLIQFQNNGVVDDSQLPKDRFSAERLKGVDSTLKIQPAKLEDSAVYLCASSLVSPVTEREESYEQYFGPGTRLTVT.

The chain uses TRBV27 and TRBJ2-3; D remains unclear. Trimming stripped 2 bases from V and 2 bases from J, with 11 bases between. This CDR3 region has 15 residues. Germline CDR1 MNHEY, CDR2 SMNVEV (reference sequence). CDR3: CASSLGRRITDTQYF. CDR3 nucleotide sequence: TGTGCCAGCAGTTTAGGACGCAGAATCACAGATACGCAGTATTTT.

J is TRBJ2-4 and V is TRBV12-3 or TRBV12-4; D ambiguous. The CDR3 extends over 11 amino acids. The V gene lost 5 bases and the J gene lost 8 bases, with 7 bases spanning the gap. CDR3 DNA sequence: TGTGCCAGCAGTCCTAGGTACATTCAGTACTTC. It translates to CASSPRYIQYF.

This clonotype was detected only a few times. The chain links TRBV5-1 to TRBJ1-1; D uncertain. V lost 0 bases and J 5 bases, leaving 14 bases between the germline ends. Germline CDR1 and CDR2: SGHRS and YFSETQ. The length of the CDR3 is 15 residues. The CDR3: CASSLVIRGETEAFF. The DNA for the CDR3 is TGCGCCAGCAGCTTGGTAATCCGCGGAGAGACTGAAGCTTTCTTT.

Many counts were recorded for this clonotype. The rearrangement uses TRBV29-1 and TRBJ2-7, with D perhaps matching TRBD1 or TRBD2 (5 bases each). CDR1 and CDR2 (germline): SQVTM, ANQGSEA. V was shortened by 4 bases and J by 1 base, with 20 bases between the two germline ends. This CDR3 region has 16 residues. The DNA of the CDR3 is TGCAGCGTTGGGGGTATGGGGGTCGGCGCTTCCTACGAGCAGTACTTC. This encodes CSVGGMGVGASYEQYF.

This clonotype was recorded at least ten times. In DNA, the CDR3 is TGTGCCAGCAGTTTAGGAGGGCTCGGCTCCTACAATGAGCAGTTCTTC. Its protein is CASSLGGLGSYNEQFF. The chain couples TRBV12-3 or TRBV12-4 to TRBJ2-1; TRBD2 is a possible D gene (5 bases). The CDR3 is 16 residues long. Trimming shortened V by 1 base and J by 0 bases, and 10 bases separated the two germline ends.

The table lists this clonotype with many counts. This chain connects TRBV28 to TRBJ2-7; D is unresolved. Germline loops: CDR1 MDHEN, CDR2 SYDVKM. V was pared by 4 bases and J by 6 bases, with 19 bases between. CDR3 length equals 15 residues. Written as DNA, the CDR3 is TGTGCCAGCAGTTCCGCAGGTCCGGTCCCGCGCGAGCAGTACTTC. It codes for CASSSAGPVPREQYF. The full variable domain, its missing parts supplied by reference TRBV28 and TRBJ2-7, is DVKVTQSSRYLVKRTGEKVFLECVQDMDHENMFWYRQDPGLGLRLIYFSYDVKMKEKGDIPEGYSVSREKKERFSLILESASTNQTSMYLCASSSAGPVPREQYFGPGTRLTVT.

The chain joins TRBV14 to TRBJ1-1; D is uncertain. CDR1 is SGHDN, CDR2 FVKESK, per germline. The CDR3 is 11 residues long. Trimming took off 1 base at V and 6 bases at J, with 3 bases between the two ends. CDR3 loop: CASSQVSEAFF. The CDR3 DNA is TGTGCCAGCAGCCAAGTTTCTGAAGCTTTCTTT.

The chain has TRBV12-3 or TRBV12-4 and TRBJ1-6; 9 bases agree with TRBD1. V was pared by 3 bases and J by 7 bases, with 4 bases of the junction left unmatched. This CDR3 is built from 15 residues. CDR3 loop: CASSFGGQGNSPLHF. CDR3 nucleotide sequence: TGTGCCAGCAGTTTCGGGGGACAGGGCAATTCACCCCTCCACTTT.

In the case of this clonotype: One end of the junction fails to match germline, which may point to a read error. The genes are TRBV6-6 and TRBJ1-1; a weak D match, TRBD1 (5 bases). Looked up from germline, CDR1 is MNHNY and CDR2 is SVGAGI (reference sequence). The CDR3 is 15 amino acids. CDR3 region: CANSPIRTGDTEAFF. The CDR3 DNA sequence: TGTGCCAACAGTCCCATTCGGACGGGGGACACTGAAGCTTTCTTT.

This chain connects TRBV6-5 to TRBJ2-1; 9 bases line up with TRBD2. The CDR3 contains 14 residues. Germline trimming cut 1 base from V and 10 bases from J; bases unmatched to any gene: 5. CDR1 MNHEY and CDR2 SVGAGI come from the germline V gene. CDR3 in amino acids: CASSYYQRGAEQFF. CDR3 DNA sequence: TGTGCCAGCAGTTACTACCAGCGGGGGGCCGAGCAGTTCTTC.

This clonotype showed up many times. The gene calls are TRBV5-5 and TRBJ1-2; 9 bases match TRBD1. V gave up 4 bases and J gave up 9 bases; unmatched junction bases: 4. Germline V gene data show CDR1 as SGHKS and CDR2 as YYEKEE (reference sequence). The CDR3 totals 12 residues. CDR3 region: CASSPGQGRYTF. CDR3 sequence (DNA): TGTGCCAGCAGCCCGGGACAGGGCCGCTACACCTTC. Combining the CDR3 with reference TRBV5-5 and TRBJ1-2 gives the whole variable domain DAGVTQSPTHLIKTRGQQVTLRCSPISGHKSVSWYQQVLGQGPQFIFQYYEKEERGRGNFPDRFSARQFPNYSSELNVNALLLGDSALYLCASSPGQGRYTFGSGTRLTVV.

This clonotype was detected ten times or more. The chain has TRBV4-3 and TRBJ2-2; the D is unclear. Trimming removed 0 bases at V and 0 bases at J, with 8 bases between. Germline V CDR1 and CDR2: LGHNA, YSLEER. The CDR3 covers 16 residues. The CDR3 DNA follows: TGCGCCAGCAGCCAAGAGGCTCAAACGAACACCGGGGAGCTGTTTTTT. Amino acid sequence: CASSQEAQTNTGELFF.

In this sample, this clonotype turned up a few times. The chain carries TRBV2 and TRBJ1-2; 9 bases align to TRBD1. Looked up from germline, CDR1 is SNHLY and CDR2 is FYNNEI. V lost 5 bases to trimming and J lost 5 bases; unmatched junction nucleotides: 9. This CDR3 region has 15 residues. CDR3 protein: CASSPLRTGVYGYTF. As DNA, the CDR3 is TGTGCCAGCAGTCCCCTTAGGACAGGGGTGTATGGCTACACCTTC.

The chain has TRBV19 and TRBJ2-1; TRBD2 matches at 8 bases. V was pared by 0 bases and J by 8 bases, with 18 bases of the junction left unmatched. The CDR3 totals 19 residues. In germline, CDR1 is LNHDA, CDR2 SQIVND (reference sequence). CDR3 DNA sequence: TGTGCCAGTAGTATAGATATAAGAGCAGTTGAGCGGGAGCGCCATGAGCAGTTCTTC. It is translated as CASSIDIRAVERERHEQFF.

This clonotype was detected many times. The rearrangement uses TRBV29-1 and TRBJ2-3, with 9 bases identical to TRBD2. V trimming: 2 bases; J trimming: 2 bases; junction bases outside the gene matches: 11. The length of the CDR3 is 17 residues. Germline V gene data show CDR1 as SQVTM and CDR2 as ANQGSEA. The CDR3 is CSVELWRGGKATDTQYF. In nucleotides, the CDR3 is TGCAGCGTTGAATTGTGGCGGGGGGGGAAGGCCACAGATACGCAGTATTTT.

This chain links TRBV11-2 with TRBJ2-1; the match to TRBD2 covers 7 bases. This CDR3 is built from 18 residues. In germline, CDR1 is SGHAT, CDR2 FQNNGV. J was trimmed by 7 bases and V by 5 bases; bases with no gene match: 20. The DNA for the CDR3 is TGTGCCAGCAGCCGCGGGGGAGGCTCCTCTACGACGTCAAATGAGCAGTTCTTC. This codes for CASSRGGGSSTTSNEQFF. The variable domain in full, with the rest retrieved from reference TRBV11-2 and TRBJ2-1, is EAGVAQSPRYKIIEKRQSVAFWCNPISGHATLYWYQQILGQGPKLLIQFQNNGVVDDSQLPKDRFSAERLKGVDSTLKIQPAKLEDSAVYLCASSRGGGSSTTSNEQFFGPGTRLTVL.